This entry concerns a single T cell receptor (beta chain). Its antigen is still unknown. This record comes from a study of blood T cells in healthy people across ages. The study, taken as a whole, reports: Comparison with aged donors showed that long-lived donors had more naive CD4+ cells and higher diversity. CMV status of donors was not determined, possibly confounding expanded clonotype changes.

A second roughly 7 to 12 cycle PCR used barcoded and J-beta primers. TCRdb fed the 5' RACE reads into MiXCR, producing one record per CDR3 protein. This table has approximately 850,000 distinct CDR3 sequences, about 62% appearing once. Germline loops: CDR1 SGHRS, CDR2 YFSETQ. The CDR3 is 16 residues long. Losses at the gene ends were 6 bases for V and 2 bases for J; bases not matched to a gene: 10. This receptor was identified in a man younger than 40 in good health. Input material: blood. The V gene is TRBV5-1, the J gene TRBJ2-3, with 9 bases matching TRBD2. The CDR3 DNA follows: TGCGCCAGCACCCCAGGGACTAGCAGCAACACAGATACGCAGTATTTT. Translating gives CASTPGTSSNTDTQYF.